The present entry profiles one TCR beta chain with its context. This may be a read error: a much more frequent sequence differs by one nucleotide. This sample stems from a study of tumor-infiltrating lymphocytes in primary liver carcinoma. Study in general: Patients were men and women aged 30 to 69 years.

Starting from about 0.5 ug of total RNA, TCR beta cDNA was produced with a primer in the constant region. What produced the TCR beta libraries was three nested multiplex PCR rounds using slightly modified ARM-PCR. The two initial PCR rounds, roughly 10 cycles each, used TRBV1-TRBV30 forward and C-beta reverse primers. MiXCR was run by TCRdb on the multiplex PCR reads, yielding one entry per CDR3 protein. The sample carries fewer than 400,000 distinct CDR3 sequences, roughly three fifths recorded once. RNA was extracted from whole blood without cell sorting, alongside germline DNA. V shed 5 bases and J 5 bases; nucleotides not matched to a gene: 14. This CDR3 is 17 amino acids long.

The chain combines TRBV12-3 or TRBV12-4 with TRBJ2-1, with TRBD1 matching over 8 bases. This clonotype was obtained from a woman aged 25 to 39 with primary liver carcinoma and hepatitis B virus infection. The source material was peripheral blood. CDR3 in DNA: TGTGCCAGCAGTCTGTACCAAACAGGGGGGCCAAACAATGAGCAGTTCTTC. Translating it yields CASSLYQTGGPNNEQFF.